One sample yielded the 21 T cell receptor beta chains listed below, sequenced in a study of blood T cell repertoires in COVID-19. The assay was immunoSEQ multiplex PCR, and TCRdb's table has in-frame clones only and misses some. The table lists about 140,000 clones, approximately 80% of them singletons, with roughly 10% in the top ten. The sample was peripheral blood. These receptors originate from a woman older than 75 in a cohort sampled during active or convalescent COVID-19.

The rearrangement joins TRBV11-1 to TRBJ1-2, with 7 positions matching TRBD1. The CDR3 extends over 12 amino acids. Germline V gives CDR1 SGHAT, CDR2 FQDESV (reference sequence). Trimming at V came to 4 bases and at J to 6 bases, leaving 2 bases not matched to a gene. The CDR3 here is CASSSTGDGYTF. DNA of the CDR3: TGTGCCAGCAGCTCCACAGGGGATGGCTACACCTTC.

J is TRBJ1-1 and V is TRBV7-6; the D gene is possibly TRBD1 (5 bases). CDR1 is SGHVS, CDR2 FNYEAQ, per germline. Trimming pared 5 bases from V and 1 base from J, leaving 20 bases between. This CDR3 is 17 amino acids long. CDR3 region: CASSRRGVGRGNTEAFF. CDR3 nucleotide sequence: TGTGCCAGCAGCCGACGGGGGGTCGGACGAGGGAACACTGAAGCTTTCTTT.

On this clone: Since a much larger clone is just one base distant, this may be a read error. V gene TRBV12-3 or TRBV12-4 combines with J gene TRBJ1-2, with 8 bases that match TRBD1. V dropped 5 bases and J dropped 4; count of bases not matched to a gene: 3. The CDR3 spans 13 residues. For the CDR3, the DNA is TGTGCCAGCAGTACCGGGACAGGCTATGGCTACACCTTC. Translating it yields CASSTGTGYGYTF.

This sequence joins TRBV29-1 and TRBJ2-5; weak D call: TRBD2 (5 bases). V lost 8 bases and J lost 2, with 15 bases in between. There are 13 residues in the CDR3. The germline gives CDR1 SQVTM, CDR2 ANQGSEA. CDR3 nucleotides: TGCAGCCTTATAGAGGGAAAACAAGAGACCCAGTACTTC. It specifies CSLIEGKQETQYF.

This chain joins TRBV4-3 and TRBJ1-3; D not certain. Deletions cut 0 bases from V and 0 bases from J, with 12 bases between. Germline V gives CDR1 LGHNA, CDR2 YSLEER. The CDR3 totals 17 residues. The CDR3 DNA reads TGCGCCAGCAGCCAAGAGTACGTCCGAGGCTCTGGAAACACCATATATTTT. This sequence encodes CASSQEYVRGSGNTIYF.

V is TRBV12-5 and J is TRBJ2-1, with D maybe TRBD1 (5 bases). The CDR3 has 15 amino acids. CDR1 is LGHNT, CDR2 FRNRAP, per germline. V lost 7 bases and J lost 8, with 21 bases in between. The CDR3 coding sequence is TGTGCTAGTGTCGTGGACATAGCCCTTTGGGATGAGCAGTTCTTC. Its protein is CASVVDIALWDEQFF.

The chain has TRBV19 and TRBJ2-3, with a weak D call TRBD1 (5 bases). The germline gives CDR1 LNHDA, CDR2 SQIVND (reference sequence). This CDR3 has 14 amino acids. Trimming stripped 4 bases from V and 7 bases from J, with 15 bases between. CDR3 nucleotides: TGTGCCAGTAGTAGAAAAAGGACATCTTATACGCAGTATTTT. Its protein is CASSRKRTSYTQYF.

This chain uses TRBV7-2 with TRBJ2-3, with 11 bases that match TRBD2. This CDR3 spans 17 amino acids. V was pared by 2 bases and J by 0 bases, with 4 bases of the junction left unmatched. CDR1 and CDR2 from the germline V gene are SGHTA and FQGNSA. CDR3 sequence reads: CASSLLPSGGSTDTQYF. Here the CDR3 DNA reads TGTGCCAGCAGCTTATTACCTAGCGGGGGGAGCACAGATACGCAGTATTTT.

The gene calls are TRBV7-2 and TRBJ2-3; D may be TRBD1 (6 bases). The germline V gene encodes CDR1 SGHTA and CDR2 FQGNSA. Deletions cut 8 bases from V and 5 bases from J, with 17 bases between. There are 14 residues in the CDR3. The chain's CDR3 is CASGGLLKGDTQYF. DNA of the CDR3: TGTGCCAGCGGGGGCTTACTAAAGGGAGATACGCAGTATTTT.

This chain uses TRBV12-3 or TRBV12-4 with TRBJ1-2; D possibly corresponds to TRBD1 (5 bases). The CDR3 is 13 amino acids. V lost 2 bases and J lost 4, with 8 bases in between. The chain's CDR3 is CASSLLTVYGYTF. CDR3 in DNA: TGTGCCAGCAGTTTATTGACAGTCTATGGCTACACCTTC.

This chain connects TRBV18 to TRBJ1-2; D is uncertain. The CDR3 consists of 13 residues. Germline CDR1 KGHSH, CDR2 LQKENI. V lost 3 bases to trimming and J lost 9 bases, with 14 bases between them. The DNA for the CDR3 is TGTGCCAGCTCACCGGAAGAGGGCCCGCGCTACACCTTC. Protein product: CASSPEEGPRYTF.

The rearrangement uses TRBV10-3 and TRBJ2-3, with TRBD2 matching 10 bases. V lost 5 bases and J lost 0; bases outside the gene matches: 5. Germline CDR1 is ENHRY and CDR2 is SYGVKD. The CDR3 length is 16 residues. The CDR3 is CAISRAGGRSTDTQYF. The CDR3, as DNA: TGTGCCATCAGTCGAGCGGGGGGGCGTAGCACAGATACGCAGTATTTT.

DNA of the CDR3: TGTGCCAGCAGCCTCACAGGGGCCGCAGGCAATCAGCCCCAGCATTTT. It specifies CASSLTGAAGNQPQHF. V gene TRBV11-2 combines with J gene TRBJ1-5, with 7 bases fitting TRBD1. With V trimmed by 5 bases and J by 2 bases, 9 bases remained unmatched. This CDR3 is built from 16 residues. The V gene's germline CDR1 is SGHAT and CDR2 FQNNGV.

V gene TRBV6-5 combines with J gene TRBJ2-3, with 9 bases matching TRBD2. Germline values: CDR1 MNHEY, CDR2 SVGAGI. The V and J ends lost 4 bases and 6 bases, in that order; junction bases with no gene match: 5. The CDR3 is made up of 14 amino acids. CDR3 residues: CASSSWTSEDTQYF. The CDR3 nucleotides read TGTGCCAGCAGTTCCTGGACTAGCGAGGATACGCAGTATTTT.

This clone has a handful of counts. The chain employs TRBV6-5 and TRBJ1-2, with TRBD1 as a possible D gene (6 bases). With 7 bases removed from V and 2 bases from J, the gap between germline ends came to 11 bases. The CDR3 sequence is 13 residues long. Germline V lookup: CDR1 MNHEY, CDR2 SVGAGI. The CDR3 DNA follows: TGTGCCAGCAAGACGGGACACAACTATGGCTACACCTTC. The encoded protein is CASKTGHNYGYTF.

V is TRBV10-3 and J is TRBJ2-5, with 8 positions matching TRBD1. CDR1 and CDR2 (germline): ENHRY, SYGVKD. V dropped 8 bases and J dropped 5; count of bases not matched to a gene: 10. CDR3 length: 14 amino acids. The CDR3 loop reads CAIGGQAKVETQYF. CDR3 DNA sequence: TGTGCCATCGGGGGACAGGCGAAGGTGGAGACCCAGTACTTC.

J is TRBJ1-6 and V is TRBV5-1; 9 positions agree with TRBD1. This CDR3 comprises 14 residues. The germline V gene encodes CDR1 SGHRS and CDR2 YFSETQ. V shed 5 bases, J shed 5 bases, and the junction held 2 bases outside the gene matches. The CDR3 DNA reads TGCGCCAGCAGACAGGGGGCCGATAATTCACCCCTCCACTTT. Protein product: CASRQGADNSPLHF.

J is TRBJ2-7 and V is TRBV13, with 10 bases lining up with TRBD1. The CDR3 is made up of 14 amino acids. The germline CDR1 and CDR2 sequences are PRHDT and FYEKMQ (reference sequence). The V gene end was trimmed by 5 bases and the J gene end by 7 bases; junction bases not matched to a gene: 8. The CDR3 bases are TGTGCCAGCAGCCGGGGCGGGACAGGGGATGAGCAGTACTTC. Translation: CASSRGGTGDEQYF.

The chain joins TRBV7-6 to TRBJ2-3; the D gene is possibly TRBD2 (7 bases). CDR1 is SGHVS, CDR2 FNYEAQ, per germline. The V end lost 1 base, the J end lost 5 bases, and 16 bases lay between the germline ends. The CDR3 contains 16 residues. The CDR3 is CASSLEGGGGQDTQYF. The CDR3 region has the DNA TGTGCCAGCAGCTTAGAGGGTGGCGGGGGACAAGATACGCAGTATTTT.

V gene TRBV19 combines with J gene TRBJ2-3; 7 nucleotides line up with TRBD1. V lost 5 bases and J lost 6; bases outside the gene matches: 11. Germline-derived CDR1 and CDR2 are LNHDA and SQIVND (reference sequence). The CDR3 contains 15 residues. The CDR3 loop is CASSPPGQAYDTQYF. CDR3 in DNA: TGTGCCAGTAGTCCCCCCGGACAGGCCTACGATACGCAGTATTTT. The full variable domain, with the rest looked up from reference TRBV19 and TRBJ2-3, is DGGITQSPKYLFRKEGQNVTLSCEQNLNHDAMYWYRQDPGQGLRLIYYSQIVNDFQKGDIAEGYSVSREKKESFPLTVTSAQKNPTAFYLCASSPPGQAYDTQYFGPGTRLTVL.

The rearrangement joins TRBV11-2 to TRBJ2-7; 13 positions match TRBD2. The V gene end was trimmed by 2 bases and the J gene end by 5 bases; junction bases not matched to a gene: 9. The CDR3 consists of 17 residues. CDR1 and CDR2 from the germline V gene are SGHAT and FQNNGV. DNA for the CDR3: TGTGCCAGCAGCTTACGACTAGCGGGGGGATCAAGGAACGAGCAGTACTTC. This translates into CASSLRLAGGSRNEQYF.